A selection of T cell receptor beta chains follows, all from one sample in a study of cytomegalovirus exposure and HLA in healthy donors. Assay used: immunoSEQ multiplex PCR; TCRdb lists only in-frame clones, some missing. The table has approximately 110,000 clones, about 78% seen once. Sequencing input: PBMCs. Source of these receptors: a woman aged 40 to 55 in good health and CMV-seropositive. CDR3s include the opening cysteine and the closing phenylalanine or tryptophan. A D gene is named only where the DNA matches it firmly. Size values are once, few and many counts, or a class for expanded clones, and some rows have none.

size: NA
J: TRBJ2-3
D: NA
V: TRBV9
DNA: TGTGCCAGCAACCAGCTGAGAACGGCGGGGGATACGCAGTATTTT
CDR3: CASNQLRTAGDTQYF

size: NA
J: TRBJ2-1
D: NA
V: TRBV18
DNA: TGTGCCAGCTCACCGGACACCCAGAATGAGCAGTTCTTC
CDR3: CASSPDTQNEQFF

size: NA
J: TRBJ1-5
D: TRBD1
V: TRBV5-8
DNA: TGTGCCAGCAGCGATTGGACAGGGGGATATCAGCCCCAGCATTTT
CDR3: CASSDWTGGYQPQHF

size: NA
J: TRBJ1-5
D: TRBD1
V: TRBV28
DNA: TGTGCCAGCAGTTTAGAGGACAGGGGCAATCAGCCCCAGCATTTT
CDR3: CASSLEDRGNQPQHF

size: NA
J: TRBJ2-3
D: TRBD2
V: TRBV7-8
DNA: TGTGCCAGCAGCCAAGTACCTAGCGGGTCTAGCACAGATACGCAGTATTTT
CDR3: CASSQVPSGSSTDTQYF

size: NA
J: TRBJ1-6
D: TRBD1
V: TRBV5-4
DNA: TGTGCCAGCAGCTTGGCACAGGGGTTTTCACCCCTCCACTTT
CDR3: CASSLAQGFSPLHF

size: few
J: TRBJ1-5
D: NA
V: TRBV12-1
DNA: TGTGCCAGCAGTAATATCCCCCCACTGGGGCAGCCCAAGGGGCAGCCCCAGCATTTT
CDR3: CASSNIPPLGQPKGQPQHF

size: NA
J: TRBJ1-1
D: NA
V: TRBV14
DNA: TGTGCCAGCAGCCAAGTGAGGACAGTGGTAGGCACTGAAGCTTTCTTT
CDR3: CASSQVRTVVGTEAFF

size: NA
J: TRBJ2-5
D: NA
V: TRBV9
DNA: TGTGCCAGCAGTCTTTTAGGGGGCGGGGGGGAGACCCAGTACTTC
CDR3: CASSLLGGGGETQYF

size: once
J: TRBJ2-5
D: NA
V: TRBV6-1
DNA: TGTGCCTTAAAATTTGACTTAACAGGAAAGACCCAGTACTTC
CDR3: CALKFDLTGKTQYF

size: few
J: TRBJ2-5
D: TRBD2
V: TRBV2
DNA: TGTGCCAGCAGTTCCGTTGGGGGGGCCCAGTACTTC
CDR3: CASSSVGGAQYF

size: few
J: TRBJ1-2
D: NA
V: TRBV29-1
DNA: TGCAGCGTTGAAGTGGTCGGCAGGGACTATGGCTACACCTTC
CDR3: CSVEVVGRDYGYTF

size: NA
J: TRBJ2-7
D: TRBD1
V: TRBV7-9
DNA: TGTGCCAGCAGCTTGACAGGGGTCAACTACGAGCAGTACTTC
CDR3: CASSLTGVNYEQYF

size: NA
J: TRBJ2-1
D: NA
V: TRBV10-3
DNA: TGTGCCATCAGTGACTCTGCACAGGGCGACAATGAGCAGTTCTTC
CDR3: CAISDSAQGDNEQFF

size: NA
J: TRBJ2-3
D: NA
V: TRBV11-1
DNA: TGTGCCAGCAGCTCCAGGGTCCGTACAGATACGCAGTATTTT
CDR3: CASSSRVRTDTQYF

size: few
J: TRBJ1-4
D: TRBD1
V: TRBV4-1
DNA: TGCGCCAGCAGCCAAGATCCGGGACAGGGGTATCGAAAACTGTTTTTT
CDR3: CASSQDPGQGYRKLFF

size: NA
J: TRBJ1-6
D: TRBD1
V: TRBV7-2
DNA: TGTGCCAGCAGCTTAGTCGCAGGGGGAGAGTCACCCCTCCACTTT
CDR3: CASSLVAGGESPLHF

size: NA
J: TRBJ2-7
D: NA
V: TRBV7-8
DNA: TGTGCCAGCAGCTTAGCGCTCGCAGGGGGACTTTACTCGGCCGAGCAGTACTTC
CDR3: CASSLALAGGLYSAEQYF

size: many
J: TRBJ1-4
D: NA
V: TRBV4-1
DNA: TGCGCCAGCAGCCAACAAAGGGCGGGAGAAAAACTGTTTTTT
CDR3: CASSQQRAGEKLFF

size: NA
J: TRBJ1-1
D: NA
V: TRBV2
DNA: TGTGCCAGCAGCCCACCAAGGGGTAGGGTTGACACTGAAGCTTTCTTT
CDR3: CASSPPRGRVDTEAFF

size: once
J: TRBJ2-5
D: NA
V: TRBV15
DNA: TGTGCCACCAGTACTAAAAAGGGGTCGGAGACCCAGTACTTC
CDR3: CATSTKKGSETQYF

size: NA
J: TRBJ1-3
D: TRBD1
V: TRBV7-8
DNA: TGTGCCAGCAGAATGACAGGGTCGGCTGGAAACACCATATATTTT
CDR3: CASRMTGSAGNTIYF

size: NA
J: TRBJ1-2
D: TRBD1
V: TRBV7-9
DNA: TGTGCCAGCAGCTTAACAGGGGGATATGGCTACACCTTC
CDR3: CASSLTGGYGYTF

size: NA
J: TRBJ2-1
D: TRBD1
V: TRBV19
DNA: TGTGCCAGCCGGACAGGTCAAAGCACCTACAATGAGCAGTTCTTC
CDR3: CASRTGQSTYNEQFF

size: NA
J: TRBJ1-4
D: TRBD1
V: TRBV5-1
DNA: TGCGCCAGCAGCTTAGGGGGCTGGGGTGCTGAAAAACTGTTTTTT
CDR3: CASSLGGWGAEKLFF

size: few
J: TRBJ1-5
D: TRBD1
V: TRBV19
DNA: TGTGCCAGTAGTACCGACAGGGGCGACAATCAGCCCCAGCATTTT
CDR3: CASSTDRGDNQPQHF

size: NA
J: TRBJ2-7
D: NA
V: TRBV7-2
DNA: TGTGCCAGCAGCTTGGGACAGCCGGGGGACGAGCAGTACTTC
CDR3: CASSLGQPGDEQYF

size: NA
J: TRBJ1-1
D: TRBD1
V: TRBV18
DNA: TGTGCCAGCTCACCTCTGGGACAGACTTTGAACACTGAAGCTTTCTTT
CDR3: CASSPLGQTLNTEAFF

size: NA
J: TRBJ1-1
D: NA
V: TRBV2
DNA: TGTGCCAGCAGCGGACAGTTGAACACTGAAGCTTTCTTT
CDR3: CASSGQLNTEAFF

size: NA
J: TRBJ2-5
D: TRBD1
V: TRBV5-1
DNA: TGCGCCAGCAGCTCACAGGGGATCGGTGAGACCCAGTACTTC
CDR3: CASSSQGIGETQYF

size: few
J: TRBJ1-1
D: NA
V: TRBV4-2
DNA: TGTGCCAGCAGCCAAGACGCGGGGCACAACACTGAAGCTTTCTTT
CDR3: CASSQDAGHNTEAFF

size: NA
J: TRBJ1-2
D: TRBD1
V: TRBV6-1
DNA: TGTGCCAGCCTCTCCGGACAGGGGACGAGCTACACCTTC
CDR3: CASLSGQGTSYTF

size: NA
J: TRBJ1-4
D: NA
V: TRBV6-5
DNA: TGTGCCAGCAGTTACAACGGTGAAAAACTGTTTTTT
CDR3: CASSYNGEKLFF

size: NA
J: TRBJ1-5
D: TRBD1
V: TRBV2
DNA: TGTGCCAGCAGTGGTCTGGCAGGGGGGCCGCGGCCCCAGCATTTT
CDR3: CASSGLAGGPRPQHF

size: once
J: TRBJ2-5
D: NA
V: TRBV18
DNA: TGTGCCAGCTCAACCAGCAGGGGCGAGGAGACCCAGTACTTC
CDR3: CASSTSRGEETQYF

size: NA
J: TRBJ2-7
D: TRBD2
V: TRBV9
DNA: TGTGCCAGCAGCGTTATGGGCGGGGGCGAGCAGTACTTC
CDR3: CASSVMGGGEQYF

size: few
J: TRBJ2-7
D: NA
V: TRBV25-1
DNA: TGTGCCAGCAGTGAATACCCCGTGCAGGGGACCAACGAGCAGTACTTC
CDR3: CASSEYPVQGTNEQYF

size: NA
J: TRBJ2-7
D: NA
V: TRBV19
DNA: TGTGCCAGTAGTGACTTTCGGTCCTACGAGCAGTACTTC
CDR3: CASSDFRSYEQYF

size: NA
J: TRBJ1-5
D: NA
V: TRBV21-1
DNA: TGTGCCAGCGCTAGGGGACAGGCCTATAGCAATCAGCCCCAGCATTTT
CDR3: CASARGQAYSNQPQHF

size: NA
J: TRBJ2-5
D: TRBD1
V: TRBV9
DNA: TGTGCCAGCAGCGTGAGACAGGGGGGAGAGACCCAGTACTTC
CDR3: CASSVRQGGETQYF

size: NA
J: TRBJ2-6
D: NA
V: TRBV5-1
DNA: TGCGCCAGCAGCTCCGGGGTCTCTGGGGCCAACGTCCTGACTTTC
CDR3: CASSSGVSGANVLTF

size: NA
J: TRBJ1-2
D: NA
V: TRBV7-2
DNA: TGTGCCAGCAGCTTAGATTCGGCGGGGGGTAGCTATGGCTACACCTTC
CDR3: CASSLDSAGGSYGYTF

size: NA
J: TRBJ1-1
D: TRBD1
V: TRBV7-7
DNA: TGTGCCAGCAGCCGGACAGGGGGGAACACTGAAGCTTTCTTT
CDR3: CASSRTGGNTEAFF

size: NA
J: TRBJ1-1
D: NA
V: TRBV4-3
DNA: TGCGCCAGCAGCCAAGACGGAGCTATGAACACTGAAGCTTTCTTT
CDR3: CASSQDGAMNTEAFF

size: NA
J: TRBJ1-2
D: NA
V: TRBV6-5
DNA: TGTGCCAGCAGACCCGTCGGGGAAAGGGGCTACACCTTC
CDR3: CASRPVGERGYTF

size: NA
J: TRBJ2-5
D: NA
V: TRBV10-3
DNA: TGTGCCGCCAGGCAGGGGGAGACCCAGTACTTC
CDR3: CAARQGETQYF